One T cell receptor (beta chain) is described in this entry. Its antigen is as yet unknown. It may be a read error: a sequence one base away is much more abundant. Researchers amplified the TCR beta CDR3 regions from RNA transcripts. First-round RT-PCR with HTBI primers amplified the TCR CDR3 region. MiXCR, applied by TCRdb to the multiplex PCR reads, yields one record per CDR3 protein. The data contain hundreds of thousands of distinct CDR3 sequences, approximately 42% of them singletons. This entry belongs to a study of T cells in Graves' hyperthyroidism and ophthalmopathy. Study-wide points: Progression to ophthalmopathy was predicted a median of roughly seven months early.

Uncontrolled infection, other autoimmune disease, pregnancy or lactation led to exclusion. The CDR3 runs to 14 residues. Germline V lookup: CDR1 MNHNS, CDR2 SASEGT. The ends were cut back, 6 bases at V and 8 bases at J, with 14 bases in the middle. The material sequenced was peripheral blood or thyroid tissue (not recorded which). The chain is built from TRBV6-1 and TRBJ1-6; tentative D call: TRBD1 (6 bases). The TCR sequence derives from an adult man with Graves' disease, either hyperthyroidism or ophthalmopathy (not recorded which). CDR3 sequence reads: CASSSQGLHSPLHF. In DNA form, the CDR3 reads TGTGCCAGCAGCTCACAGGGACTACATTCACCCCTCCACTTT.